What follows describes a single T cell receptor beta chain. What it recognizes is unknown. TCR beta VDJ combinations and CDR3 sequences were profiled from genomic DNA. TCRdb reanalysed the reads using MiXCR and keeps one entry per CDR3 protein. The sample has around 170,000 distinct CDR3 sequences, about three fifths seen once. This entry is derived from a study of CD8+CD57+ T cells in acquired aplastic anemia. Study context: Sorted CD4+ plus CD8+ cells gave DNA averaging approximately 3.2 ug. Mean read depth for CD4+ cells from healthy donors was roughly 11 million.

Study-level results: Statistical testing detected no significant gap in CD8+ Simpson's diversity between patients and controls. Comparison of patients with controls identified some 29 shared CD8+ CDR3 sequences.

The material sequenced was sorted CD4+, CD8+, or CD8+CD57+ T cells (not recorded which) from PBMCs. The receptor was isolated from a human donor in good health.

CDR3 DNA sequence: TGCAGCGGGGTGACAAGTACTTCTGAGACCCAGTACTTC. This sequence encodes CSGVTSTSETQYF. This chain uses TRBV29-1 with TRBJ2-5; D remains ambiguous. Trimming took 7 bases from V and 5 from J, leaving 17 bases between them. There are 13 residues in the CDR3. CDR1 is SQVTM and CDR2 is ANQGSEA in the germline V gene.